This T cell receptor (beta chain) was identified during a study of blood T cell repertoires in COVID-19. The overall study: COVID-19 samples, acute and convalescent, were from the United States, Italy and Spain. T cells, B-cell-depleted T cells, or PBMCs supplied cDNA or gDNA.

The method was immunoSEQ multiplex PCR; TCRdb's version includes in-frame clones alone and lacks a portion of them. The sample holds some 290,000 clones, around nine tenths seen once. Donors in Cohort 3 counted as recovered after two negative PCRs, clearance, or symptom resolution. The V segment lost 3 bases and the J segment 1 base; nucleotides outside the gene matches: 8. This CDR3 contains 16 residues. In germline, CDR1 is SEHNR, CDR2 FQNEAQ (reference sequence). The sequencing input was PBMCs or T cells enriched from blood (not recorded which). V usage is TRBV7-9 and J usage is TRBJ1-1, with 7 positions matching TRBD1. This sequence was found in a woman younger than 45 who had recovered from COVID-19. CDR3 nucleotide sequence: TGTGCCAGCAGCTTGCTACAGGGGCTAGGGAACACTGAAGCTTTCTTT. It specifies CASSLLQGLGNTEAFF.